This record looks at one TCR beta chain sequence and its context. Its target is unknown. This sample is part of a study of beta chain features in type 1 diabetes. All of the isolated RNA was reverse transcribed, so expressed TCRB transcripts were sequenced. Sequencing was performed with immunoSEQ multiplex PCR; in TCRdb, only in-frame clones are kept and a portion is missing. Counted here are around 250,000 clones, about 15% occurring once; the ten biggest clones make up about 0.018%. Study outcomes and limitations: Among patients with Type 1 diabetes, TCRB CDR3s were moderately but significantly shorter in every one of the four CD4+ subsets.

This CDR3 has 15 residues. With V trimmed by 6 bases and J by 4 bases, 5 bases remained unmatched. Germline CDR1 and CDR2: SNHLY and FYNNEI. Sorted populations all had greater than 95% purity. The sample was naive CD4+ T cells from blood. The rearrangement uses TRBV2 and TRBJ2-1, with 11 bases identical to TRBD2. The sequence was collected from a man aged 30 to 45 with type 1 diabetes. DNA of the CDR3: TGTGCCAGCAGGTCAACTAGCGGGGGTTACAATGAGCAGTTCTTC. Its protein product is CASRSTSGGYNEQFF.